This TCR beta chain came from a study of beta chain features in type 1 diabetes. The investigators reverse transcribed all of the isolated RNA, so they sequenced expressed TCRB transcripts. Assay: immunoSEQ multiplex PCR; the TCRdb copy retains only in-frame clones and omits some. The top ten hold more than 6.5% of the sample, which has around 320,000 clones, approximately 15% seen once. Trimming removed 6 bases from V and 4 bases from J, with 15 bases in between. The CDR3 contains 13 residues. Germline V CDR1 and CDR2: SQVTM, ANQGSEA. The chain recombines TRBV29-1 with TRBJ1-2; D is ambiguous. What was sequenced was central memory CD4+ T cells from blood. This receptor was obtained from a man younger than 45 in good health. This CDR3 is CSVPRESGYGYTF. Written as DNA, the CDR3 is TGCAGCGTCCCTAGGGAGTCAGGCTATGGCTACACCTTC.